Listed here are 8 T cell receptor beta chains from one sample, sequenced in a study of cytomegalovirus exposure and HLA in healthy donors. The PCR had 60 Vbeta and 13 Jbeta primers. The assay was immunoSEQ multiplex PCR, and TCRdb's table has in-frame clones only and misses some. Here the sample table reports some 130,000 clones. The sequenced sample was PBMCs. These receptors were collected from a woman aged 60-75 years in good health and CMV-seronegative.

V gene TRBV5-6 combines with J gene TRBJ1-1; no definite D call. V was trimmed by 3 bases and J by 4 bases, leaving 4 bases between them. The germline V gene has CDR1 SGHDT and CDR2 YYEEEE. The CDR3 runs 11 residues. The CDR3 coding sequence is TGTGCCAGCAGCTGGAGCACTGAAGCTTTCTTT. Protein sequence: CASSWSTEAFF.

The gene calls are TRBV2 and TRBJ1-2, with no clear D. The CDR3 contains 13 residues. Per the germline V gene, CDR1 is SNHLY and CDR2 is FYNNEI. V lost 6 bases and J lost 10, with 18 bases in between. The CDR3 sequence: CASSSLPRVAYTF. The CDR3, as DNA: TGTGCCAGCAGCAGTCTGCCACGGGTTGCCTACACCTTC.

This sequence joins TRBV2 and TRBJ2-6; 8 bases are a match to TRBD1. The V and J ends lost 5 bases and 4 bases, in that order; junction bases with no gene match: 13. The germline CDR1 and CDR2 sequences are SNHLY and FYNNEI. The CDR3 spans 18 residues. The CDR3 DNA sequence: TGTGCCAGCAGTCCAACGGGGCAGGGGGCCTCGGGGGCCAACGTCCTGACTTTC. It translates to CASSPTGQGASGANVLTF.

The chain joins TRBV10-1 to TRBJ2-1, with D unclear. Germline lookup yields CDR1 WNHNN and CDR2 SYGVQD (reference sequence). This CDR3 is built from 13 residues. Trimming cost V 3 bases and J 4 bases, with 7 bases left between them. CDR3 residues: CASSEQIYNEQFF. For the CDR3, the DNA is TGCGCCAGCAGTGAACAGATATACAATGAGCAGTTCTTC.

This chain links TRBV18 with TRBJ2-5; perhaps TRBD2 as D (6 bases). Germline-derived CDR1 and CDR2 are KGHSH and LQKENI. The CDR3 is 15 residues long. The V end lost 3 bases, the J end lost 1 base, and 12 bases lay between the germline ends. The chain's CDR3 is CASSPWGDRQETQYF. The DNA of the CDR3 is TGTGCCAGCTCACCCTGGGGGGATCGCCAAGAGACCCAGTACTTC.

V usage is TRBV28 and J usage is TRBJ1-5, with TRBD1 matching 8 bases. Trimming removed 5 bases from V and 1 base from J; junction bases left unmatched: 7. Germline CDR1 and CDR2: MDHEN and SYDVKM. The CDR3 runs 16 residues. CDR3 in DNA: TGTGCCAGCAGTGCTACCCGGACAGGGAGCAATCAGCCCCAGCATTTT. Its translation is CASSATRTGSNQPQHF.

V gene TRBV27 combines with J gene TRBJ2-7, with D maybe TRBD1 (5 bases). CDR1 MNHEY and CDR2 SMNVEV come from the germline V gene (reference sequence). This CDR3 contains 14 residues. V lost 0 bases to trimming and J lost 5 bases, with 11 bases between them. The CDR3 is CASSLSRQINEQYF. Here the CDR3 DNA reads TGTGCCAGCAGTTTATCGAGACAGATAAACGAGCAGTACTTC.

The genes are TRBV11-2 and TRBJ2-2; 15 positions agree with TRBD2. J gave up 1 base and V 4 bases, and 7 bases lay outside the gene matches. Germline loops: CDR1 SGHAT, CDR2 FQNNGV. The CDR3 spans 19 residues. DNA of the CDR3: TGTGCCAGCAGCTCACGGACTAGCGGGAGGGATGGGAACACCGGGGAGCTGTTTTTT. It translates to CASSSRTSGRDGNTGELFF.